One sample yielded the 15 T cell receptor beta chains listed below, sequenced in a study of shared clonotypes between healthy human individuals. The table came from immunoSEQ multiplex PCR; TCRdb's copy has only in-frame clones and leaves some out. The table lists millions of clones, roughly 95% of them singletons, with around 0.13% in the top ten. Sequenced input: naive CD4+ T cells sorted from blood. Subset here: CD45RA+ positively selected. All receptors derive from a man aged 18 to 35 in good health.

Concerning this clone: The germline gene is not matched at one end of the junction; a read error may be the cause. The CDR3 bases are TGTGCCAGCAGTGAGGGGGACAGGGAGATTTTT. Its translation: CASSEGDREIF. The chain recombines TRBV6-1 with TRBJ1-4, with 9 bases fitting TRBD1. This CDR3 is 11 amino acids long. Germline CDR1 MNHNS, CDR2 SASEGT.

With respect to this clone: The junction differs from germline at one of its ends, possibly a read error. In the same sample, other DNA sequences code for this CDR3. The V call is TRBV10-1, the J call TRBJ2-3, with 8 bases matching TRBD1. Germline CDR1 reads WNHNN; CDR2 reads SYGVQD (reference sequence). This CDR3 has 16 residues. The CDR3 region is CASSESRAGGTDTQYF. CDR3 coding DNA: TGCGCCAGCAGTGAGTCCAGGGCAGGGGGCACCGATACGCAGTATTTT.

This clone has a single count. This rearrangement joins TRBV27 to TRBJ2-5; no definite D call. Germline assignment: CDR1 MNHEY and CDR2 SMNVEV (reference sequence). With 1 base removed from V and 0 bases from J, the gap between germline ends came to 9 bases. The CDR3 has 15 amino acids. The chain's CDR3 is CASSLYGRNQETQYF. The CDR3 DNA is TGTGCCAGCAGTTTATACGGTAGGAACCAAGAGACCCAGTACTTC.

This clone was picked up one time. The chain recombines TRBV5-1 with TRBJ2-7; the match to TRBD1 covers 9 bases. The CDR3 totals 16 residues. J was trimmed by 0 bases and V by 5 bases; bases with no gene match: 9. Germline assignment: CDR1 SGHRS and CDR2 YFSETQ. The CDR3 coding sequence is TGCGCCAGCAGACCGGGACAGGGATCTAGCTCCTACGAGCAGTACTTC. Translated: CASRPGQGSSSYEQYF. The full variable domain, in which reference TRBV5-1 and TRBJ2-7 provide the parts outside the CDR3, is KAGVTQTPRYLIKTRGQQVTLSCSPISGHRSVSWYQQTPGQGLQFLFEYFSETQRNKGNFPGRFSGRQFSNSRSEMNVSTLELGDSALYLCASRPGQGSSSYEQYFGPGTRLTVT.

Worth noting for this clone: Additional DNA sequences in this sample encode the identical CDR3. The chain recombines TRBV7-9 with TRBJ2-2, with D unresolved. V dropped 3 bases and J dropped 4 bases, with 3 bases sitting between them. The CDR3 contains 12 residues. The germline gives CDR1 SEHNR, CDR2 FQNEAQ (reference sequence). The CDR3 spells CASSLATGELFF. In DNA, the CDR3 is TGTGCCAGCAGCTTGGCCACCGGGGAGCTGTTTTTT.

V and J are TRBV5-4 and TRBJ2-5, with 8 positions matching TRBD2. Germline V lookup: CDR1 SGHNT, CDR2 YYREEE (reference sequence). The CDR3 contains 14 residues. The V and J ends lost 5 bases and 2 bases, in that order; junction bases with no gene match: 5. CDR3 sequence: CASSPGGQQETQYF. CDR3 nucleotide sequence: TGTGCCAGCAGTCCGGGGGGGCAACAAGAGACCCAGTACTTC.

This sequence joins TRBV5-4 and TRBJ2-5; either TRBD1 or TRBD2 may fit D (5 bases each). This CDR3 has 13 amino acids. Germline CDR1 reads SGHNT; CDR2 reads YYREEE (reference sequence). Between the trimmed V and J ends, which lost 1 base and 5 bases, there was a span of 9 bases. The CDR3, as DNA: TGTGCCAGCAGCTTGTCTTGGGGGGAGACCCAGTACTTC. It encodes CASSLSWGETQYF.

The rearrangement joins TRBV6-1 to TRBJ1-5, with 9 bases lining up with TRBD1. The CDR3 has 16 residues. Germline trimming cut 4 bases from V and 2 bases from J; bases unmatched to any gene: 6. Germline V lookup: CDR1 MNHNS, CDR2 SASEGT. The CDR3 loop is CASSAPGDRGNQPQHF. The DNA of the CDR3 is TGTGCCAGCAGTGCCCCCGGGGACAGGGGCAATCAGCCCCAGCATTTT.

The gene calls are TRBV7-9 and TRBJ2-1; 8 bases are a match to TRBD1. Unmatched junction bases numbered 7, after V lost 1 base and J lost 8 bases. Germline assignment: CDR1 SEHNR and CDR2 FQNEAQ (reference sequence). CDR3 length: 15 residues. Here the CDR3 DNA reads TGTGCCAGCAGCTTAGTAGGGACAGGTATCGATGAGCAGTTCTTC. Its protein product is CASSLVGTGIDEQFF.

As DNA, the CDR3 is TGTGCCAGCAGTGAAGACTCCCGTCGGGTAATACAGTATGGCTACACCTTC. As protein: CASSEDSRRVIQYGYTF. The V and J genes are TRBV6-1 and TRBJ1-2; D is unresolved. V lost 1 base, J lost 5 bases, and 20 bases lay in between. CDR3 length: 17 residues. CDR1 and CDR2 from the germline V gene are MNHNS and SASEGT.

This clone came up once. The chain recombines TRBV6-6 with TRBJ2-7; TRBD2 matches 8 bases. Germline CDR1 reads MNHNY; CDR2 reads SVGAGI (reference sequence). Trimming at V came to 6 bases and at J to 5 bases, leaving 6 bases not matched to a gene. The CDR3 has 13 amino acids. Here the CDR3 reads CASSRGTSHEQYF. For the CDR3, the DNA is TGTGCCAGCAGCCGCGGGACTAGTCACGAGCAGTACTTC.

The CDR3 is CASSDHEGTTEAFF. As DNA, the CDR3 is TGTGCCAGCAGTGATCATGAGGGCACCACTGAAGCTTTCTTT. The chain joins TRBV25-1 to TRBJ1-1; D remains ambiguous. This CDR3 region has 14 residues. Trimming removed 3 bases from V and 4 bases from J, with 12 bases in between. Looked up from germline, CDR1 is MGHDK and CDR2 is SYGVNS.

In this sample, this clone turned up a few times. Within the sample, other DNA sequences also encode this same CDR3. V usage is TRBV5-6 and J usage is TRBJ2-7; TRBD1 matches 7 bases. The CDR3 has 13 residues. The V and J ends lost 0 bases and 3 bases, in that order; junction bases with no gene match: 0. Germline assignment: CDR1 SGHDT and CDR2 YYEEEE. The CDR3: CASSLDRGYEQYF. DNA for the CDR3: TGTGCCAGCAGCTTGGACAGGGGCTACGAGCAGTACTTC.

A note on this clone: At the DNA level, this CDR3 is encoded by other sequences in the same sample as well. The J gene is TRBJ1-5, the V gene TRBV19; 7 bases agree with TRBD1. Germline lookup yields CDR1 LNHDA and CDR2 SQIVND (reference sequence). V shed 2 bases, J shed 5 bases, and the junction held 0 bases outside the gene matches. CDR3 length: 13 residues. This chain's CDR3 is CASSIQGDQPQHF. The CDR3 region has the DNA TGTGCCAGTAGTATACAGGGGGATCAGCCCCAGCATTTT.

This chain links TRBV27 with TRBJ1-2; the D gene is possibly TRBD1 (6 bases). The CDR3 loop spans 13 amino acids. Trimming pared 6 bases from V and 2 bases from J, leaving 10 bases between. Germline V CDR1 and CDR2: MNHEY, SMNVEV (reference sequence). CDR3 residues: CASSRQANYGYTF. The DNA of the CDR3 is TGTGCCAGCAGCAGACAGGCCAACTATGGCTACACCTTC.